The text below deals with one T cell receptor beta chain. The antigen is undetermined. Only in-frame clones appear in the TCRdb table, and some are missing; sequencing was by immunoSEQ multiplex PCR. The table includes 150,000 or so clones, 90% to 95% detected once. These data originate in a study of T cell responses to AZD1222 COVID-19 vaccine. Notes on the study in general: The study found vaccine-associated CD4 TCRs spanning spike, dominant at 160-218 and 743-854. Donor demographics were predominantly white British with a female majority; clonal diversity may be underestimated. Following two doses of AZD1222, Spike-specific TCR breadth and depth rose.

Timing groups of about 4 and about 12 weeks for second doses were pooled. The TCR comes from an adult who received the AZD1222 COVID-19 vaccine. This sample comprised peripheral blood, obtained 28 days after the second AZD1222 dose.

CDR3 in DNA: TGTGCCAGCAGAGGTTTCCCCGATCAACAGAGATGTGGAAACACCATATATTTT. This sequence encodes CASRGFPDQQRCGNTIYF. The chain joins TRBV25-1 to TRBJ1-3; D call uncertain. Trimming pared 6 bases from V and 3 bases from J, leaving 24 bases between. CDR1 is MGHDK and CDR2 is SYGVNS in the germline V gene. The CDR3 is 18 amino acids.